This T cell receptor (beta chain) derives from a study of cytomegalovirus exposure and HLA in healthy donors. Study summary: The same platform was used for the 110 or so validation repertoires as for the 666 first-cohort repertoires, as reported in a later analysis.

The germline gives CDR1 SGHTA, CDR2 FQGNSA. The V end lost 5 bases, the J end lost 3 bases, and 18 bases lay between the germline ends. The CDR3 covers 16 residues. Study-level points and caveats: A few CMV-associated chains were confirmed in vitro to be specific for CMV antigens.

Method: immunoSEQ multiplex PCR; TCRdb's copy keeps in-frame clones and lacks some. The repertoire includes more than 95,000 clones, 80% to 90% of them detected once, and approximately 2% sits in the top ten. Points on this clone: The antigen is undetermined.

Sequencing was carried out using PBMCs. J is TRBJ2-3 and V is TRBV7-2; weak D call: TRBD2 (7 bases). The sequence was collected from a woman aged 18-35 years in good health and CMV-seronegative. DNA of the CDR3: TGTGCCAGCAGCCGGGCCCGGGGGGCCGGGACAGATACGCAGTATTTT. Its protein product is CASSRARGAGTDTQYF.